The 32 T cell receptor beta chains below were found in one sample sequenced in a study of T-cell memory formation after mild COVID-19. TCRdb re-called the 5' RACE reads through MiXCR, storing one row per CDR3 protein. The table shows around 55,000 distinct CDR3 sequences, with roughly 9.5% occurring only once. Sequencing was carried out using PBMCs or a T cell subset sorted from them (not recorded which). These receptors came from a man between 18 and 35 years old who had mild COVID-19 (a few samples of this study predate the infection). Cell type and time point are not known.

This clonotype was detected only a few times. J is TRBJ2-1 and V is TRBV5-4; the D gene is possibly TRBD1 (6 bases). This CDR3 spans 14 amino acids. CDR1 is SGHNT and CDR2 is YYREEE in the germline V gene (reference sequence). V was shortened by 1 base and J by 4 bases, with 9 bases between the two germline ends. The CDR3 loop reads CASSLWGPYNEQFF. The CDR3 bases are TGTGCCAGCAGCTTGTGGGGGCCTTACAATGAGCAGTTCTTC. The full variable domain, its missing parts supplied by reference TRBV5-4 and TRBJ2-1, is ETGVTQSPTHLIKTRGQQVTLRCSSQSGHNTVSWYQQALGQGPQFIFQYYREEENGRGNFPPRFSGLQFPNYSSELNVNALELDDSALYLCASSLWGPYNEQFFGPGTRLTVL.

The CDR3 here is CASSQEEGNTIYF. The CDR3, as DNA: TGCGCCAGCAGCCAAGAAGAAGGAAACACCATATATTTT. V gene TRBV4-1 combines with J gene TRBJ1-3; D remains unclear. The CDR3 is 13 amino acids. The V gene's germline CDR1 is MGHRA and CDR2 YSYEKL. V was shortened by 0 bases and J by 4 bases, with 4 bases between the two germline ends.

This chain uses TRBV5-1 with TRBJ2-1; 8 nucleotides match TRBD2. The germline V gene has CDR1 SGHRS and CDR2 YFSETQ. The V and J ends lost 4 bases and 7 bases, in that order; junction bases with no gene match: 10. The CDR3 loop spans 15 amino acids. The CDR3 loop is CASSQAGGRGNEQFF. Written as DNA, the CDR3 is TGCGCCAGCAGCCAGGCGGGGGGCCGGGGAAATGAGCAGTTCTTC. Using reference TRBV5-1 and TRBJ2-1 for the parts outside the CDR3, the full variable domain is KAGVTQTPRYLIKTRGQQVTLSCSPISGHRSVSWYQQTPGQGLQFLFEYFSETQRNKGNFPGRFSGRQFSNSRSEMNVSTLELGDSALYLCASSQAGGRGNEQFFGPGTRLTVL.

The chain links TRBV7-8 to TRBJ1-1, with TRBD1 as a possible D gene (6 bases). The CDR3 loop spans 14 amino acids. The germline V and J ends were trimmed by 3 bases and 6 bases, with 14 bases remaining between them. Germline CDR1 reads SGHVS; CDR2 reads FQNEAQ. CDR3 protein: CASSFSGGLPEAFF. The CDR3 coding sequence is TGTGCCAGCAGCTTCAGCGGGGGCCTACCTGAAGCTTTCTTT.

A few counts support this clonotype. CDR3 amino acids: CASSPGQLNTEAFF. Here the CDR3 DNA reads TGTGCCAGCAGTCCGGGACAGTTGAACACTGAAGCTTTCTTT. The rearrangement uses TRBV2 and TRBJ1-1; TRBD1 matches at 7 bases. Per the germline V gene, CDR1 is SNHLY and CDR2 is FYNNEI. V trimming: 5 bases; J trimming: 0 bases; junction bases outside the gene matches: 3. The CDR3 consists of 14 residues.

The V call is TRBV15, the J call TRBJ2-1; TRBD2 matches 11 bases. This CDR3 region has 16 residues. Germline V CDR1 and CDR2: LNHNV, YYDKDF (reference sequence). V was clipped by 3 bases and J by 12 bases; unmatched bases: 13. This chain's CDR3 is CATSSSSGGIRRAQFF. In DNA form, the CDR3 reads TGTGCCACCAGCAGCTCTAGCGGGGGGATCCGACGTGCGCAGTTCTTC.

The chain recombines TRBV19 with TRBJ1-2; 9 bases align to TRBD1. After removal of 3 bases from V and 5 bases from J, the junction contained 10 bases not matched to a gene. This CDR3 contains 16 residues. Germline V gene sequence: CDR1 LNHDA, CDR2 SQIVND (reference sequence). CDR3 bases: TGTGCCAGTAGTATGGACAGGGGCGTAACATCTTATGGCTACACCTTC. Translation gives CASSMDRGVTSYGYTF.

The chain links TRBV20-1 to TRBJ2-1; TRBD1 or TRBD2 may be the D gene (5 bases each). The germline gives CDR1 DFQATT, CDR2 SNEGSKA (reference sequence). The germline V and J ends were trimmed by 3 bases and 6 bases, with 18 bases remaining between them. The CDR3 length is 15 residues. CDR3 residues: CSASRDPMIVNEQFF. CDR3 nucleotide sequence: TGCAGTGCTAGCCGGGACCCAATGATCGTCAATGAGCAGTTCTTC.

This chain connects TRBV7-2 to TRBJ2-7, with 8 bases lining up with TRBD2. Germline CDR1 SGHTA, CDR2 FQGNSA. The CDR3 length is 14 residues. V shed 1 base and J 4 bases; nucleotides not matched to a gene: 3. CDR3 nucleotides: TGTGCCAGCAGCTTAGGGTTAGCGGGATACGAGCAGTACTTC. This codes for CASSLGLAGYEQYF.

This clonotype has a count of ten or more. V usage is TRBV7-2 and J usage is TRBJ2-5; TRBD1 matches at 7 bases. V was pared by 5 bases and J by 2 bases, with 8 bases of the junction left unmatched. CDR1 is SGHTA, CDR2 FQGNSA, per germline. This CDR3 is 15 amino acids long. Written as DNA, the CDR3 is TGTGCCAGCAGCCCCGGGGACAGTTTACAAGAGACCCAGTACTTC. Translation gives CASSPGDSLQETQYF.

In this sample, this clonotype turned up a few times. DNA of the CDR3: TGTGCCAGCTCCCCTGAATCGAGTGCCAGTCAAGAGACCCAGTACTTC. Its protein is CASSPESSASQETQYF. The rearrangement joins TRBV18 to TRBJ2-5; D is uncertain. V was trimmed by 6 bases and J by 2 bases, leaving 19 bases between them. CDR1 and CDR2 (germline): KGHSH, LQKENI. The CDR3 runs to 16 residues.

The rearrangement links TRBV7-2 to TRBJ2-7; 11 nucleotides agree with TRBD2. The CDR3 is 14 amino acids. Germline CDR1 reads SGHTA; CDR2 reads FQGNSA. V was pared by 6 bases and J by 6 bases, with 7 bases of the junction left unmatched. The CDR3 sequence is CASSLTSGGLEQYF. The DNA of the CDR3 is TGTGCCAGCAGTCTTACTAGCGGGGGACTCGAGCAGTACTTC. The whole variable domain, filled in from reference TRBV7-2 and TRBJ2-7, reads GAGVSQSPSNKVTEKGKDVELRCDPISGHTALYWYRQSLGQGLEFLIYFQGNSAPDKSGLPSDRFSAERTGGSVSTLTIQRTQQEDSAVYLCASSLTSGGLEQYFGPGTRLTVT.

In its sample, this clonotype was seen many times. J is TRBJ2-5 and V is TRBV28; TRBD1 agrees at 7 bases. The J segment lost 2 bases and the V segment lost 6 bases, leaving 0 bases of the junction unmatched. Germline CDR1 reads MDHEN; CDR2 reads SYDVKM. This CDR3 spans 12 amino acids. This CDR3 reads CASRGQQETQYF. CDR3 bases: TGTGCCAGCAGGGGACAGCAAGAGACCCAGTACTTC.

V gene TRBV20-1 combines with J gene TRBJ2-1; D perhaps matches TRBD2 (5 bases). V shed 2 bases and J shed 10 bases, with 15 bases lying between them. The CDR3 has 13 amino acids. The germline gives CDR1 DFQATT, CDR2 SNEGSKA (reference sequence). The CDR3 region has the DNA TGCAGTGCTAGACACCCAACTAGACTGGAGCAGTTCTTC. Translation gives CSARHPTRLEQFF.

This clonotype showed up many times. The J gene is TRBJ2-3, the V gene TRBV20-1, with a tentative D call TRBD1 (6 bases). From germline, CDR1 is DFQATT and CDR2 SNEGSKA (reference sequence). The CDR3 consists of 14 residues. The germline V and J ends were trimmed by 5 bases and 5 bases, with 17 bases remaining between them. Here the CDR3 reads CSALQGIVVDTQYF. The CDR3 DNA reads as TGCAGTGCTCTCCAGGGGATCGTCGTAGATACGCAGTATTTT.

The chain combines TRBV7-2 with TRBJ2-2; 8 bases map to TRBD2. Looked up from germline, CDR1 is SGHTA and CDR2 is FQGNSA. The CDR3 totals 15 residues. J lost 3 bases, V lost 3 bases, and 3 bases had no gene match. The chain's CDR3 is CASSFKRGHTGELFF. The CDR3 DNA reads as TGTGCCAGCAGCTTCAAGCGGGGGCACACCGGGGAGCTGTTTTTT.

At least ten counts were recorded for this clonotype. The V gene is TRBV15, the J gene TRBJ2-1; 9 bases line up with TRBD1. This CDR3 comprises 13 residues. The V gene's germline CDR1 is LNHNV and CDR2 YYDKDF (reference sequence). With 0 bases clipped from V and 16 bases from J, the junction kept 7 bases outside the gene matches. The CDR3 sequence is CATSRDPDRGYFF. DNA for the CDR3: TGTGCCACCAGCAGAGACCCCGACAGGGGGTATTTCTTC.

This clonotype has a handful of counts. The chain carries TRBV5-6 and TRBJ2-1, with D possibly being TRBD1 (6 bases). V lost 4 bases to trimming and J lost 3 bases, with 20 bases between them. Germline V gene data show CDR1 as SGHDT and CDR2 as YYEEEE. The CDR3 is 17 residues long. The CDR3 DNA is TGTGCCAGCAGCATAAAGACAGGTCAACACCTCTACAATGAGCAGTTCTTC. This gives the protein CASSIKTGQHLYNEQFF. The full variable domain, in which reference TRBV5-6 and TRBJ2-1 provide the parts outside the CDR3, is DAGVTQSPTHLIKTRGQQVTLRCSPKSGHDTVSWYQQALGQGPQFIFQYYEEEERQRGNFPDRFSGHQFPNYSSELNVNALLLGDSALYLCASSIKTGQHLYNEQFFGPGTRLTVL.

This clonotype was observed a few times. The chain has TRBV6-2 or TRBV6-3 and TRBJ2-3, with D tentatively TRBD2 (6 bases). CDR3 size: 14 residues. The germline V gene has CDR1 MNHEY and CDR2 SVGEGT. Trimming removed 5 bases from V and 6 bases from J, with 15 bases in between. The CDR3 reads CASSHRDWWDTQYF. CDR3 in DNA: TGTGCCAGCAGTCACCGGGACTGGTGGGATACGCAGTATTTT.

This clonotype came up a few times. This sequence joins TRBV12-3 or TRBV12-4 and TRBJ2-3, with a possible D match to TRBD2 (6 bases). Trimming took off 0 bases at V and 9 bases at J, with 13 bases between the two ends. The CDR3 runs to 14 residues. CDR3 residues: CASSLAAKGGTQYF. The CDR3 coding sequence is TGTGCCAGCAGTTTAGCGGCGAAGGGAGGAACGCAGTATTTT.

The chain is built from TRBV4-1 and TRBJ2-6; 7 bases are shared with TRBD1. This CDR3 comprises 17 residues. Germline trimming cut 0 bases from V and 4 bases from J; bases unmatched to any gene: 6. Germline V lookup: CDR1 MGHRA, CDR2 YSYEKL. For the CDR3, the DNA is TGCGCCAGCAGCCAAGATAGCGAGGGGGCCGGGGCCAACGTCCTGACTTTC. Translation gives CASSQDSEGAGANVLTF.

In this sample, this clonotype turned up many times. The chain is built from TRBV7-2 and TRBJ2-3; 10 bases line up with TRBD2. In germline, CDR1 is SGHTA, CDR2 FQGNSA. The J segment lost 6 bases and the V segment lost 5 bases, leaving 8 bases of the junction unmatched. The CDR3 runs 15 residues. CDR3 loop: CASSRKRGGRDTQYF. For the CDR3, the DNA is TGTGCCAGCAGCCGGAAGCGGGGGGGCCGGGATACGCAGTATTTT.

Many counts were recorded for this clonotype. V gene TRBV20-1 combines with J gene TRBJ2-5; TRBD1 aligns across 7 bases. The ends lost 3 bases at V and 1 base at J; junction bases unmatched: 2. Germline lookup yields CDR1 DFQATT and CDR2 SNEGSKA (reference sequence). The CDR3 spans 13 residues. This CDR3 is CSARGQPQETQYF. Written as DNA, the CDR3 is TGCAGTGCTAGGGGACAGCCCCAAGAGACCCAGTACTTC.

This clonotype was recorded at least ten times. The V call is TRBV29-1, the J call TRBJ2-3; D unclear. The CDR3 consists of 10 residues. The germline V and J ends were trimmed by 3 bases and 15 bases, with 13 bases remaining between them. Germline CDR1 SQVTM, CDR2 ANQGSEA. The CDR3 nucleotides are TGCAGCGTTGAGTTCCCGACCACTTATTTT. It codes for CSVEFPTTYF.

With respect to this clonotype: A junction end diverges from the germline sequence, so it may reflect a read error. The chain recombines TRBV5-1 with TRBJ2-1, with D perhaps assigned TRBD1 or TRBD2 (5 bases each). This CDR3 comprises 14 residues. Per the germline V gene, CDR1 is SGHRS and CDR2 is YFSETQ. This chain's CDR3 is CASSLRPGPSEQLF. The CDR3 region has the DNA TGCGCCAGCAGCTTGCGTCCGGGGCCGAGTGAGCAGCTCTTC.

This clonotype was recorded a few times. The chain is built from TRBV7-9 and TRBJ1-1; D is unresolved. Germline V gene lookup returns CDR1 SEHNR and CDR2 FQNEAQ (reference sequence). The CDR3 runs 11 residues. V shed 6 bases and J shed 6 bases, with 8 bases lying between them. The CDR3 nucleotides read TGTGCCAGCAGGGGCGTGGCTGAAGCTTTCTTT. Its protein is CASRGVAEAFF.

This clonotype has just a few counts. CDR3 protein: CASSLETPQGAQYF. The CDR3 bases are TGCGCCAGCAGCTTGGAGACGCCACAGGGAGCCCAGTACTTC. This chain joins TRBV5-1 and TRBJ2-5, with D possibly TRBD1 on 6 matching bases. The CDR3 totals 14 residues. V lost 0 bases and J 9 bases, leaving 15 bases between the germline ends. From germline, CDR1 is SGHRS and CDR2 YFSETQ.

This sequence joins TRBV18 and TRBJ1-1, with TRBD1 matching 10 bases. V lost 2 bases, J lost 3 bases, and 3 bases stayed unmatched. Germline lookup yields CDR1 KGHSH and CDR2 LQKENI. CDR3 length: 15 residues. CDR3 in DNA: TGTGCCAGCTCACCAAGGGGGACAGGGGACACTGAAGCTTTCTTT. Amino acid sequence: CASSPRGTGDTEAFF.

At least ten counts were recorded for this clonotype. The V gene is TRBV4-1, the J gene TRBJ2-2; D possibly corresponds to TRBD1 (6 bases). Trimming took off 3 bases at V and 1 base at J, with 9 bases between the two ends. Germline V gives CDR1 MGHRA, CDR2 YSYEKL. This CDR3 has 15 amino acids. As DNA, the CDR3 is TGCGCCAGCAGCCAGGGGGCTAAGAACACCGGGGAGCTGTTTTTT. This encodes CASSQGAKNTGELFF.

This clonotype was picked up a small number of times. J is TRBJ2-7 and V is TRBV20-1; no definite D call. Deletions cut 2 bases from V and 6 bases from J, with 8 bases between. CDR1 is DFQATT, CDR2 SNEGSKA, per germline (reference sequence). CDR3 length: 11 residues. The CDR3 DNA reads TGCAGTGCTAGAACCCCCCTCGAGCAGTACTTC. It translates to CSARTPLEQYF.

There are many counts of this clonotype. This chain uses TRBV3-1 with TRBJ1-1; 7 nucleotides align to TRBD1. Germline V gives CDR1 LGHDT, CDR2 YNNKEL (reference sequence). Trimming took 4 bases from V and 5 from J; bases not matched to a gene: 4. The CDR3 has 13 residues. Here the CDR3 DNA reads TGTGCCAGCAGCCTCCTACAGGGGACTGAAGCTTTCTTT. Its protein is CASSLLQGTEAFF.

This clonotype was seen many times. V and J are TRBV7-9 and TRBJ2-3; 7 bases match TRBD2. The germline V gene encodes CDR1 SEHNR and CDR2 FQNEAQ (reference sequence). Trimming took 5 bases from V and 0 from J; bases not matched to a gene: 5. CDR3 length equals 15 residues. CDR3 in DNA: TGTGCCAGCAGCGCGAGCGGGGCGAGCACAGATACGCAGTATTTT. Translation: CASSASGASTDTQYF. Full variable domain (missing parts from reference TRBV7-9 and TRBJ2-3): DTGVSQNPRHKITKRGQNVTFRCDPISEHNRLYWYRQTLGQGPEFLTYFQNEAQLEKSRLLSDRFSAERPKGSFSTLEIQRTEQGDSAMYLCASSASGASTDTQYFGPGTRLTVL.